This TCR beta chain was observed in a study of blood T cell repertoires in COVID-19. Turning to the study itself: Acute-phase and convalescent COVID-19 samples originated in the United States, Italy and Spain. Nucleic acid was either cDNA or gDNA, and it came from T cells, B-cell-depleted T cells, or PBMCs.

Authors' data handling: Amplifying reference gene primers gave estimates of nucleated cell counts. Sequencing was performed with immunoSEQ multiplex PCR; in TCRdb, only in-frame clones are kept and a portion is missing. The V and J calls and the clone size are those of that table, but D and trimming were determined from the DNA. The table includes 95,000 to 150,000 clones, roughly 80% detected once. CDR3 size: 14 residues. Germline V CDR1 and CDR2: MNHEY, SVGAGI. The germline V and J ends were trimmed by 6 bases and 10 bases, with 16 bases remaining between them. The origin of this receptor is a man in his fifties or sixties with acute or convalescent COVID-19. The V and J genes are TRBV6-5 and TRBJ1-6; D gene ambiguous. Material: peripheral blood. Written as DNA, the CDR3 is TGTGCCAGCAGGGCGGCGGCATTTAGATCACCCCTCCACTTT. It encodes CASRAAAFRSPLHF.